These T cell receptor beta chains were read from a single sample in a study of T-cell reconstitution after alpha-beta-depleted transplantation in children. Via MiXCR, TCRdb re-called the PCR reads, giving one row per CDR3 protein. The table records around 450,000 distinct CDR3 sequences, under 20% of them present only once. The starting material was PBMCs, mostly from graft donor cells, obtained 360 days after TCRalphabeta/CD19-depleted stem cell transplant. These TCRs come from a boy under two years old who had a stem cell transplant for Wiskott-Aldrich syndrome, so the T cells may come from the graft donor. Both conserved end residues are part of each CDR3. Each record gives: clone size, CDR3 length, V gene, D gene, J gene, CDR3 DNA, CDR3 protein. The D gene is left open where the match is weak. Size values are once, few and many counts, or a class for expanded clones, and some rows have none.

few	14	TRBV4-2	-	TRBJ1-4	TGTGCCAGCAGCCAGCGGGCGGTTAATGAAAAACTGTTTTTT	CASSQRAVNEKLFF
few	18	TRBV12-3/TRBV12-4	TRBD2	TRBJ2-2	TGTGCCAGCAGAAGATTAGCGGGGTTAATCGGGTTTACCGGGGAGCTGTTTTTT	CASRRLAGLIGFTGELFF
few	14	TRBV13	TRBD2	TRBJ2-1	TGTGCCAGCAGCTTAGATTGGGCTAGCGGTGTGCAGTTCTTC	CASSLDWASGVQFF
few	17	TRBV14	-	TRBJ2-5	TGTGCCAGCAGCCAAGTTGTGGGAGCGGTCTGGCGCGAGACCCAGTACTTC	CASSQVVGAVWRETQYF
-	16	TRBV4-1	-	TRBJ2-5	TGCGCCAGCAGTCAAAGGACTGAGAGGGGGTTGAAGACCCAGTACTTC	CASSQRTERGLKTQYF
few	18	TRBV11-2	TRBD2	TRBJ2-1	TGTGCCAGCAGCTTAGGGGTTTGGGGGGAGGGCCACTACAATGAGCAGTTCTTC	CASSLGVWGEGHYNEQFF
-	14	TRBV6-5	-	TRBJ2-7	TGTGCCAGCAGTTACGGGCGGAACTCCTACGAGCAGTACTTC	CASSYGRNSYEQYF
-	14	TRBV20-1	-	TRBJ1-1	TGCAGTGCTAGAGAAGCCACAGAGAACACTGAAGCTTTCTTT	CSAREATENTEAFF
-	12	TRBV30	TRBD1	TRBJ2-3	TGTGCCTGGAGGGACAGGGTTAATACGCAGTATTTT	CAWRDRVNTQYF
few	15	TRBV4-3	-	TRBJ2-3	TGCGCCAGCAGCCTACGAAAAGATGGGGCCGATACGCAGTATTTT	CASSLRKDGADTQYF
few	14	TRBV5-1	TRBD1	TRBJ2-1	TGCGCCAGCAGCTGGGACAGGTATTTGAATGAGCAGTTCTTC	CASSWDRYLNEQFF
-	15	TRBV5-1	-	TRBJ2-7	TGCGCCAGCAGCGCCTCAGGGGCCTTCAGCTACGAGCAGTACTTC	CASSASGAFSYEQYF
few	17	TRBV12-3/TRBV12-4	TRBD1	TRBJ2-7	TGTGCCAGCAGTTCCTCCCGGACAGGGAGCCCCGTCTACGAGCAGTACTTC	CASSSSRTGSPVYEQYF
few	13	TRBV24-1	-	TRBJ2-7	TGTGCCACCAGTGATCCCGACAGCTACGAGCAGTACTTC	CATSDPDSYEQYF
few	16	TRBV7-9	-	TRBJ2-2	TGTGCCAGCAGGGGCGGGCGACCAGGGGACACCGGGGAGCTGTTTTTT	CASRGGRPGDTGELFF
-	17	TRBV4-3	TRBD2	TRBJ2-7	TGCGCCAGCAGCCAGGGACTAGCGGGAGGGCTCTCCTACGAGCAGTACTTC	CASSQGLAGGLSYEQYF
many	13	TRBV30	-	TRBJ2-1	TGTGCCTGGAGTGTACGAGTAGCCAATGAGCAGTTCTTC	CAWSVRVANEQFF
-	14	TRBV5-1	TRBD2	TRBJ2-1	TGCGCCAGCAGCTTAACTAGCGGGGTTAATGAGCAGTTCTTC	CASSLTSGVNEQFF
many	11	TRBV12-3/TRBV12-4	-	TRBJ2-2	TGTGCCAGCAGTACCAGGGTCCAGCTGTTTTTT	CASSTRVQLFF
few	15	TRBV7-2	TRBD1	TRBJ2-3	TGTGCCAGCACGAATCGGGACAGGGTAACAGATACGCAGTATTTT	CASTNRDRVTDTQYF
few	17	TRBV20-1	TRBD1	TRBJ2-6	TGCAGTGCGCACAGGGGAGAAAAGGGATCTGGGGCCAACGTCCTGACTTTC	CSAHRGEKGSGANVLTF
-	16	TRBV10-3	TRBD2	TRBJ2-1	TGTGCCATCAGACCGGGACTACCACCTTCCTACAATGAGCAGTTCTTC	CAIRPGLPPSYNEQFF
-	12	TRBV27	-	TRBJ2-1	TGTGCCAGCAGTTTTATGGAAGGAAGGCAGTTCTTC	CASSFMEGRQFF
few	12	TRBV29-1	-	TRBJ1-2	TGCAGCGTTACCGGGGGGAACTATGGCTACACCTTC	CSVTGGNYGYTF
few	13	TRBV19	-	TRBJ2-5	TGTGCCAGTAGTATCGATTCAGAGGAGACCCAGTACTTC	CASSIDSEETQYF
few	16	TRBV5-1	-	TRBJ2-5	TGCGCCAGCAGCTTGGCCGTAACCCCCGCCATAGAGACCCAGTACTTC	CASSLAVTPAIETQYF
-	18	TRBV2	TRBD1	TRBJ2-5	TGTGCCAGCAGAAGGGGAGCCCGGGACAGGGCCGAGAGGGAGACCCAGTACTTC	CASRRGARDRAERETQYF
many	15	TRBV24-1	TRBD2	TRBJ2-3	TGTGCCACCAGTGATTTAGCGGGAGATACAGATACGCAGTATTTT	CATSDLAGDTDTQYF
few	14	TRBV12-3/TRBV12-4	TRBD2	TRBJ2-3	TGTGCCAGCAGTTCGCGGGGGGGCCCGGATACGCAGTATTTT	CASSSRGGPDTQYF
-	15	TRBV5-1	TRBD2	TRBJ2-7	TGCGCCAGCAGCTTGCAAGCGGGGGGGCCCTACGAGCAGTACTTC	CASSLQAGGPYEQYF
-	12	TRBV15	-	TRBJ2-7	TGTGCCACCAGCAGAGAGGGTTACGAGCAGTACTTC	CATSREGYEQYF
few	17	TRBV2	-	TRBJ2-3	TGTGCCAGCAGTGCCAATCGACCGGGAGTAAGCACAGATACGCAGTATTTT	CASSANRPGVSTDTQYF
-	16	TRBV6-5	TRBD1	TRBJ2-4	TGTGCCAGCAGTTATTCCGGACAGGGGTTGGGAAACATTCAGTACTTC	CASSYSGQGLGNIQYF
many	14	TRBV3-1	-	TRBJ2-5	TGTGCCAGCAGCCATCCAGGAGATCAAGAGACCCAGTACTTC	CASSHPGDQETQYF
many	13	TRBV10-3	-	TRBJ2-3	TGTGCCATCAGTGAACCTAGCACAGATACGCAGTATTTT	CAISEPSTDTQYF
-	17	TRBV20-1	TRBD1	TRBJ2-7	TGCAGTGCTAGAGAGTGCAGGGGGCTGATGGGTTTATACGAGCAGTACTTC	CSARECRGLMGLYEQYF
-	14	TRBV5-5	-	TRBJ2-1	TGTGCCAGCAGCTTGAGGCCGTGGGGTAATGAGCAGTTCTTC	CASSLRPWGNEQFF
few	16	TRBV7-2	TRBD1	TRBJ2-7	TGTGCCAGCAGCTTAAAATTTGCAGGGGGATCCTACGAGCAGTACTTC	CASSLKFAGGSYEQYF
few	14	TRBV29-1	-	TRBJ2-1	TGCAGCGTTGAAGGGGGGGGCTTTTTCCATGAGCAGTTCTTC	CSVEGGGFFHEQFF
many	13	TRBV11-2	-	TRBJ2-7	TGTGCCAGCAGCTTAGATGTTGCGTACGAGCAGTACTTC	CASSLDVAYEQYF
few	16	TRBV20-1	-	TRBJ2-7	TGCAGCGCCGGGACTCCTTCTAGGGTCATTGGAGTGGAGCAGTACTTC	CSAGTPSRVIGVEQYF
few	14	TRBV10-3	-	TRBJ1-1	TGTGCCATCAGTGAGAGAGGGGAGGGCACTGAAGCTTTCTTT	CAISERGEGTEAFF
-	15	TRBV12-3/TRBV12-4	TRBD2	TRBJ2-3	TGTGCCAGCAGTCCCGTAGCGGGGGGCACAGATACGCAGTATTTT	CASSPVAGGTDTQYF
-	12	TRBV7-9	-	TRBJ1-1	TGTGCCAGCAGCTCAGGGGATCGTGAAGCTTTCTTT	CASSSGDREAFF
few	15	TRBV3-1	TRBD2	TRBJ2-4	TGTGCCTCCTCCCAAGACGGACTAGCCCCTGATATTCAGTACTTC	CASSQDGLAPDIQYF
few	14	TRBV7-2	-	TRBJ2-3	TGTGCCAGCAGCTTAGCCTTTACGTTAGATACGCAGTATTTT	CASSLAFTLDTQYF
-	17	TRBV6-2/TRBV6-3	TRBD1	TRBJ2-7	TGTGCCAGCAGTGCCGACAGGGGCCGCGGGGCCTCCTACGAGCAGTACTTC	CASSADRGRGASYEQYF
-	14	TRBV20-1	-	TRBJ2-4	TGCAGTGCGAACCTATGGGGACGGAAAAACATTCAGTACTTC	CSANLWGRKNIQYF
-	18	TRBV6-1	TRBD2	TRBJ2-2	TGTGCCAGCTTGGGGGGACTAGCGGGAGGTCGGAACACCGGGGAGCTGTTTTTT	CASLGGLAGGRNTGELFF
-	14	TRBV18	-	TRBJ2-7	TGTGCCAGCTCACCACCGACCAGTGGGTACGAGCAGTACTTC	CASSPPTSGYEQYF
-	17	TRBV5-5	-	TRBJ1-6	TGTGCCAGCAGCTTCAAGCCTGGGGCCTTGTCTAATTCACCCCTCCACTTT	CASSFKPGALSNSPLHF
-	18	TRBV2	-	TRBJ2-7	TGTGCCAGCAGTGAAGCGCTTGTGGGGGACAAGGAGGCCTACGAGCAGTACTTC	CASSEALVGDKEAYEQYF
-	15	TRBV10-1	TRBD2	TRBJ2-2	TGCGCCAGCAGTGAGTCGAGAGCGGGGCCAGTGGAGCTGTTTTTT	CASSESRAGPVELFF
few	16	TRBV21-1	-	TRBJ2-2	TGTGCCAGCAGCGAAGGCTGCCGGAGAGGAACCGGGGAGCTGTTTTTT	CASSEGCRRGTGELFF